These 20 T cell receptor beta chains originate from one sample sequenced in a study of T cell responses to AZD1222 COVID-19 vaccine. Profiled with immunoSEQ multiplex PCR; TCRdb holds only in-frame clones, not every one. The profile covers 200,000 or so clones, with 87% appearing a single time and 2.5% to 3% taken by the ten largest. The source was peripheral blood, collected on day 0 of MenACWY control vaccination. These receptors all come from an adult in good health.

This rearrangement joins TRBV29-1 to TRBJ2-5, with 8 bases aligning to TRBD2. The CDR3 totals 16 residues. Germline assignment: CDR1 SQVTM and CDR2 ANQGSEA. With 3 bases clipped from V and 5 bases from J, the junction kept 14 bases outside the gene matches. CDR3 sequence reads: CSVDGSSSGGIETQYF. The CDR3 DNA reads TGCAGCGTTGATGGTTCGAGTTCGGGAGGGATTGAGACCCAGTACTTC. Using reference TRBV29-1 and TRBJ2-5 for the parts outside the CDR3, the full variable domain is SAVISQKPSRDICQRGTSLTIQCQVDSQVTMMFWYRQQPGQSLTLIATANQGSEATYESGFVIDKFPISRPNLTFSTLTVSNMSPEDSSIYLCSVDGSSSGGIETQYFGPGTRLLVL.

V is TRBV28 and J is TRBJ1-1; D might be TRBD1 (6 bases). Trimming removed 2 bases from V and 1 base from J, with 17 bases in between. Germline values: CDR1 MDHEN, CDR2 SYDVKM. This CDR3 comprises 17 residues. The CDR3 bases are TGTGCCAGCAGTTTACCCTCTACAGGGATTCGGAACACTGAAGCTTTCTTT. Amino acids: CASSLPSTGIRNTEAFF.

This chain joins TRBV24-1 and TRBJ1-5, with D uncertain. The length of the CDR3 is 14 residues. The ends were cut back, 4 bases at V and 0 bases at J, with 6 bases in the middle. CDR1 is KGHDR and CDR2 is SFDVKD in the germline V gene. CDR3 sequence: CATSEEDSNQPQHF. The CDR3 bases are TGTGCCACCAGTGAAGAGGATAGCAATCAGCCCCAGCATTTT.

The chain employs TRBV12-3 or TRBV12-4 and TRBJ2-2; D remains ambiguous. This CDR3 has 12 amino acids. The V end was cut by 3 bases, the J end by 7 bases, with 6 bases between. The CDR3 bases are TGTGCCAGCAGTTTTCAGGACGGGGAGCTGTTTTTT. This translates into CASSFQDGELFF.

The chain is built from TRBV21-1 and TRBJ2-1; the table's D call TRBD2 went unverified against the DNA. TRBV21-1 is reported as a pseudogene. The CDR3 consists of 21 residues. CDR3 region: CASAVKTPGLAVNEPYNEQFF. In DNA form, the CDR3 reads TGTGCCAGCGCCGTAAAAACTCCGGGACTAGCGGTTAATGAACCGTACAATGAGCAGTTCTTC.

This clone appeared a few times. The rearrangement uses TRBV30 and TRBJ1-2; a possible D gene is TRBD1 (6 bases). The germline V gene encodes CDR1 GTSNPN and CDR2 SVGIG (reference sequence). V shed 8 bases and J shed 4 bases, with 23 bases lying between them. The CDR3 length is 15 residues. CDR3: CATGAEGGPPYGYTF. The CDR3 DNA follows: TGTGCCACTGGAGCTGAAGGGGGTCCCCCCTATGGCTACACCTTC.

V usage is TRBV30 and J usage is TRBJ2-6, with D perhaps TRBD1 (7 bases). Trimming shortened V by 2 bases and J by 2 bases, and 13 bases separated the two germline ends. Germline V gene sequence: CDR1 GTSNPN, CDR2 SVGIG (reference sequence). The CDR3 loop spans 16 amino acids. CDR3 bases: TGTGCCTGGAGTCCCGGAGGGGGCGCTGGGGCCAACGTCCTGACTTTC. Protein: CAWSPGGGAGANVLTF.

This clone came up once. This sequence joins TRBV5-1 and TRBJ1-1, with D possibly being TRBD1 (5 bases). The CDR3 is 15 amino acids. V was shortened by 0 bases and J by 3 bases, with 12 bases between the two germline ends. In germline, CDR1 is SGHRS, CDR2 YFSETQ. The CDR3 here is CASSLGGQGYTEAFF. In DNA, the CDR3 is TGCGCCAGCAGCTTGGGCGGACAAGGGTACACTGAAGCTTTCTTT.

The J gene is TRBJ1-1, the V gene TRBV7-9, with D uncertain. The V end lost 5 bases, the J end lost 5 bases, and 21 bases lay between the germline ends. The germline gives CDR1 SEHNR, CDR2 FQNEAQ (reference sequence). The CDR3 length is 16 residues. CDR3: CASSPREGRARTEAFF. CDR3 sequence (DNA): TGTGCCAGCAGCCCAAGGGAAGGACGGGCCAGGACTGAAGCTTTCTTT.

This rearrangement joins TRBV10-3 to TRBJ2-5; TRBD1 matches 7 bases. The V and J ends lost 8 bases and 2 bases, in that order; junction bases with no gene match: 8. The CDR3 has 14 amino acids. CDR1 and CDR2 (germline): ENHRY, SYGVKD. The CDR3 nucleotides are TGTGCCATCGCGACAGGGAGAGGGCAAGAGACCCAGTACTTC. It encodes CAIATGRGQETQYF.

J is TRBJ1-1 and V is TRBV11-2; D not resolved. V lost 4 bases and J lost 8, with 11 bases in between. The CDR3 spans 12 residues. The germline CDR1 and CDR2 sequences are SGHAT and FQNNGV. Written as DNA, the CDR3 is TGTGCCAGCAGCTCGTCCCGCGTAGAAGCTTTCTTT. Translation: CASSSSRVEAFF.

CDR3 region: CASSVLGLAGGTGELFF. The CDR3 region has the DNA TGTGCCAGCAGCGTTTTGGGACTAGCGGGGGGCACCGGGGAGCTGTTTTTT. The V call is TRBV9, the J call TRBJ2-2; 15 nucleotides match TRBD2. With 2 bases clipped from V and 4 bases from J, the junction kept 3 bases outside the gene matches. Germline assignment: CDR1 SGDLS and CDR2 YYNGEE. This CDR3 region has 17 residues.

CDR3 sequence: CASSAGGLPPYNEQFF. DNA of the CDR3: TGTGCCAGCAGCGCTGGCGGACTACCTCCCTACAATGAGCAGTTCTTC. This chain links TRBV7-9 with TRBJ2-1; D might be TRBD2 (6 bases). From germline, CDR1 is SEHNR and CDR2 FQNEAQ (reference sequence). This CDR3 contains 16 residues. V was pared by 5 bases and J by 2 bases, with 16 bases between.

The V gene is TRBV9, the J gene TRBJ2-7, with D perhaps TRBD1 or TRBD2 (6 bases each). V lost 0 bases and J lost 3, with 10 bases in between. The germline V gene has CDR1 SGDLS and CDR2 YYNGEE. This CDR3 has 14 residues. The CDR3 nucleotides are TGTGCCAGCAGCGTAGAGGGGGGAGACTACGAGCAGTACTTC. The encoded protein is CASSVEGGDYEQYF.

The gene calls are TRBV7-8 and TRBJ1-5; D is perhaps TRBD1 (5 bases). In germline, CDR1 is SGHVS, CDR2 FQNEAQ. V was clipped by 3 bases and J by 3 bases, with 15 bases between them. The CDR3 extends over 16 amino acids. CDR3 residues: CASSFGLQVYNQPQHF. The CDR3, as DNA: TGTGCCAGCAGCTTCGGCCTACAGGTGTACAATCAGCCCCAGCATTTT.

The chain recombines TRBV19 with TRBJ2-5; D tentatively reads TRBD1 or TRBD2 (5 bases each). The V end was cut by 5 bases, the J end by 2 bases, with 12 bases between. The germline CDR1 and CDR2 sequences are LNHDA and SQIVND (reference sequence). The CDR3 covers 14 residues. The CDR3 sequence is CASSEGWGQETQYF. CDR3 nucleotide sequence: TGTGCCAGTAGTGAAGGATGGGGGCAAGAGACCCAGTACTTC.

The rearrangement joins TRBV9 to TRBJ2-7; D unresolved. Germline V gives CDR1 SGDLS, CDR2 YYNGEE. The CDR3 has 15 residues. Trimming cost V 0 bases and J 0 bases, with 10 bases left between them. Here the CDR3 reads CASSVEPRSSYEQYF. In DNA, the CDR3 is TGTGCCAGCAGCGTAGAACCTAGGAGCTCCTACGAGCAGTACTTC.

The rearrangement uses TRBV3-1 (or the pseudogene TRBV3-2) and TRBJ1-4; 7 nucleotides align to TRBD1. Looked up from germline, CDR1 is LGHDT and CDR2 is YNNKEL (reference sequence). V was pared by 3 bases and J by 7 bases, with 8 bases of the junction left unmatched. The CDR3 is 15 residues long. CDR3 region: CASSHVRGKGEKLFF. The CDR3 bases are TGTGCCAGCAGCCACGTCAGGGGGAAAGGTGAAAAACTGTTTTTT.

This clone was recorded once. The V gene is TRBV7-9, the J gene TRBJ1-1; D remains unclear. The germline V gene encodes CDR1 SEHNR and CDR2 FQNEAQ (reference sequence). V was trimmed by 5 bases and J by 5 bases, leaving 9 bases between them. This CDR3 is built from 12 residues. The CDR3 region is CASSQVRTEAFF. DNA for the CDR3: TGTGCCAGCAGCCAAGTTAGAACTGAAGCTTTCTTT.

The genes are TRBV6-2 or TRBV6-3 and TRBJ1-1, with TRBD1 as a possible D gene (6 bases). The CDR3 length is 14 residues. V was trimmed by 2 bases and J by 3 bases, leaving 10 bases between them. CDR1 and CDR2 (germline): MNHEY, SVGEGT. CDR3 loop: CASSYAGAYTEAFF. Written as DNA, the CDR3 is TGTGCCAGCAGTTACGCAGGGGCTTACACTGAAGCTTTCTTT.